This TCR beta chain comes out of a study of blood T cell repertoires in COVID-19. Study details: Researchers got acute and convalescent COVID-19 samples from the United States, Italy and Spain. Sources were T cells, B-cell-depleted T cells, or PBMCs; the material itself was cDNA or gDNA.

In the authors' workflow: Reference gene primer amplification gave estimated nucleated cell counts. Sequencing was performed with immunoSEQ multiplex PCR; in TCRdb, only in-frame clones are kept and a portion is missing. For V, J and clone size, that table is used; D and trimming come from the DNA. The sample yields roughly 250,000 clones, 70% to 90% seen once. CDR1 is KGHSH, CDR2 LQKENI, per germline. With 4 bases clipped from V and 4 bases from J, the junction kept 15 bases outside the gene matches. The CDR3 has 17 amino acids. J is TRBJ1-1 and V is TRBV18, with 7 bases identical to TRBD1. Sequencing used peripheral blood. The TCR sequence derives from a man aged 45-65 years with acute or convalescent COVID-19. The chain's CDR3 is CASSLVFGQDEVTEAFF. The CDR3 nucleotides are TGTGCCAGCTCACTGGTATTTGGACAGGACGAAGTCACTGAAGCTTTCTTT.